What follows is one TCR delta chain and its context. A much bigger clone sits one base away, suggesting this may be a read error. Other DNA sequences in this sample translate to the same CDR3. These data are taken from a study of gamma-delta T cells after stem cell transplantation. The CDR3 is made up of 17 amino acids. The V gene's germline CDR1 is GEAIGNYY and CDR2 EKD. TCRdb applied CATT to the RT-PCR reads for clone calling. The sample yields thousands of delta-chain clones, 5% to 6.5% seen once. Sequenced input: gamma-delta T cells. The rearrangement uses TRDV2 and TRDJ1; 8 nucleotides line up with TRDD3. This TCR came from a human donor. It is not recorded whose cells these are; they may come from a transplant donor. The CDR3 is CACDTVEPGIPTDKLIF. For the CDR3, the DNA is TGTGCCTGTGACACCGTAGAGCCGGGGATACCCACCGACAAACTCATCTTT.